The 5 T cell receptor beta chains reported below all come from one sample, sequenced in a study of T cell responses to AZD1222 COVID-19 vaccine. Sequenced by immunoSEQ multiplex PCR; TCRdb stores in-frame clones only, minus some. The repertoire holds roughly 150,000 clones, with about 92% as singletons. The material sequenced was peripheral blood, taken 28 days after the second AZD1222 dose. The origin of the receptors is an adult who received the AZD1222 COVID-19 vaccine.

V is TRBV7-9 and J is TRBJ1-1; D is ambiguous. Looked up from germline, CDR1 is SEHNR and CDR2 is FQNEAQ (reference sequence). The CDR3 runs 12 residues. The ends were cut back, 2 bases at V and 7 bases at J, with 8 bases in the middle. CDR3 sequence reads: CASSLLEGEAFF. The CDR3 DNA follows: TGTGCCAGCAGCTTACTAGAGGGTGAAGCTTTCTTT.

The chain carries TRBV19 and TRBJ1-5; 9 bases are a match to TRBD1. This CDR3 comprises 15 residues. The V segment lost 3 bases and the J segment 5 bases; nucleotides outside the gene matches: 5. Germline CDR1 LNHDA, CDR2 SQIVND (reference sequence). In DNA, the CDR3 is TGTGCCAGTAGTATTTTGGGGGACAGGGATCAGCCCCAGCATTTT. Protein sequence: CASSILGDRDQPQHF.

The chain has TRBV9 and TRBJ2-2, with 8 bases aligning to TRBD2. The V segment lost 2 bases and the J segment 2 bases; nucleotides outside the gene matches: 2. Germline CDR1 SGDLS, CDR2 YYNGEE. The CDR3 loop spans 15 amino acids. The CDR3 DNA sequence: TGTGCCAGCAGCGTCGCGGGGGGAAACACCGGGGAGCTGTTTTTT. Protein product: CASSVAGGNTGELFF. The complete variable domain, with remaining parts taken from reference TRBV9 and TRBJ2-2, reads DSGVTQTPKHLITATGQRVTLRCSPRSGDLSVYWYQQSLDQGLQFLIQYYNGEERAKGNILERFSAQQFPDLHSELNLSSLELGDSALYFCASSVAGGNTGELFFGEGSRLTVL.

The V and J genes are TRBV6-6 and TRBJ1-2; tentative D call: TRBD1 (6 bases). From germline, CDR1 is MNHNY and CDR2 SVGAGI (reference sequence). The CDR3 covers 16 residues. Trimming stripped 2 bases from V and 1 base from J, with 14 bases between. The CDR3: CASSYDPRTDNYGYTF. CDR3 nucleotide sequence: TGTGCCAGCAGTTACGACCCACGGACAGATAACTATGGCTACACCTTC.

This chain uses TRBV18 with TRBJ1-1, with TRBD1 identical over 7 bases. The CDR3 covers 19 residues. Unmatched junction bases numbered 19, after V lost 2 bases and J lost 4 bases. Germline assignment: CDR1 KGHSH and CDR2 LQKENI. The CDR3 is CASSPEPGGIRGRGTEAFF. CDR3 nucleotide sequence: TGTGCCAGCTCACCAGAGCCAGGGGGTATTAGGGGCCGAGGCACTGAAGCTTTCTTT.